A selection of T cell receptor beta chains follows, all from one sample in a study of blood T cell repertoires in COVID-19. TCRdb keeps only in-frame clones here, not all; method: immunoSEQ multiplex PCR. The sample contains some 66,000 clones, about 90% of which appear only once. The sequenced sample was peripheral blood. The receptors were sampled from a human donor in a cohort sampled during active COVID-19. The CDR3 runs from the conserved cysteine through the conserved F or W. D genes are given only for firm matches. Clone sizes are given selectively: once, few, many, or a class where the clone is expanded.

CASSEGGGAPNYGYTF,TGTGCCAGCAGTGAAGGAGGGGGCGCACCCAACTATGGCTACACCTTC,.,TRBJ1-2,TRBD1,TRBV2
CASSLVSPSRDEQFF,TGTGCCAGCAGCTTAGTTTCCCCTAGTCGGGATGAGCAGTTCTTC,once,TRBJ2-1,.,TRBV11-2
CASRRDSTYEQYF,TGTGCCAGCAGACGGGACAGCACCTACGAGCAGTACTTC,once,TRBJ2-7,TRBD1,TRBV11-2
CASSTGFYYEQYF,TGTGCCAGCAGTACCGGGTTCTACTACGAGCAGTACTTC,.,TRBJ2-7,.,TRBV28
CASRTGISNQPQHF,TGTGCCAGCAGAACAGGGATAAGCAATCAGCCCCAGCATTTT,.,TRBJ1-5,.,TRBV2
CASSHGGQGISPLHF,TGCGCCAGCAGTCACGGCGGACAGGGTATCTCACCCCTCCACTTT,once,TRBJ1-6,TRBD1,TRBV23-1
CASSHLRGGTASTDTQYF,TGCGCCAGCAGCCATCTACGGGGTGGGACAGCTAGCACAGATACGCAGTATTTT,once,TRBJ2-3,TRBD1,TRBV4-3
CASSLARTMGASNGYTF,TGTGCCAGCAGCTTAGCGCGTACGATGGGGGCGTCGAATGGCTACACCTTC,.,TRBJ1-2,.,TRBV7-8
CASSLSAPRTATSPLHF,TGTGCCAGCAGTTTATCCGCACCAAGGACAGCGACTTCACCCCTCCACTTT,few,TRBJ1-6,.,TRBV27
CAWSEASGSYEQYF,TGTGCCTGGAGTGAGGCTAGCGGATCCTACGAGCAGTACTTC,.,TRBJ2-7,TRBD2,TRBV30
CASSDNSGANVLTF,TGTGCCAGCAGTGACAACTCTGGGGCCAACGTCCTGACTTTC,.,TRBJ2-6,.,TRBV25-1
CASSRLGQGARNEQFF,TGTGCCAGCAGCCGACTAGGACAGGGGGCTCGGAATGAGCAGTTCTTC,.,TRBJ2-1,TRBD1,TRBV6-6
CASSDRAYSPLHF,TGTGCCAGCAGTGACAGAGCGTATTCACCCCTCCACTTT,.,TRBJ1-6,.,TRBV6-1
CASSLLGAGASTDTQYF,TGTGCCAGCAGCTTATTGGGAGCGGGAGCTAGCACAGATACGCAGTATTTT,.,TRBJ2-3,TRBD2,TRBV7-9
CASSSGTGGWEQFF,TGCGCCAGCAGTTCAGGGACAGGGGGCTGGGAGCAGTTCTTC,.,TRBJ2-1,TRBD1,TRBV5-1
CASSSGGRQFENEQFF,TGTGCCAGCAGTTCAGGGGGGCGCCAGTTCGAAAATGAGCAGTTCTTC,.,TRBJ2-1,.,TRBV28
CASRRGGVSAQPQHF,TGTGCCAGCAGGAGGGGGGGGGTTTCGGCTCAGCCCCAGCATTTT,once,TRBJ1-5,.,TRBV2
CASSRQGSYNEQFF,TGTGCCAGCAGTCGACAGGGGTCCTACAATGAGCAGTTCTTC,.,TRBJ2-1,TRBD1,TRBV6-2/TRBV6-3
CASSNPGTGSYNEQFF,TGTGCCAGCAGTAATCCCGGGACAGGGTCCTACAATGAGCAGTTCTTC,.,TRBJ2-1,TRBD1,TRBV28
CSVEVAGGTDTQYF,TGCAGCGTTGAGGTAGCGGGGGGCACAGATACGCAGTATTTT,.,TRBJ2-3,TRBD2,TRBV29-1
CASSKQTGSNTGELFF,TGCGCCAGCAGTAAACAGACAGGGAGCAACACCGGGGAGCTGTTTTTT,.,TRBJ2-2,TRBD1,TRBV10-1
CASSTGGGVYNEQFF,TGTGCCAGCAGCACCGGGGGAGGGGTCTACAATGAGCAGTTCTTC,.,TRBJ2-1,TRBD2,TRBV7-2